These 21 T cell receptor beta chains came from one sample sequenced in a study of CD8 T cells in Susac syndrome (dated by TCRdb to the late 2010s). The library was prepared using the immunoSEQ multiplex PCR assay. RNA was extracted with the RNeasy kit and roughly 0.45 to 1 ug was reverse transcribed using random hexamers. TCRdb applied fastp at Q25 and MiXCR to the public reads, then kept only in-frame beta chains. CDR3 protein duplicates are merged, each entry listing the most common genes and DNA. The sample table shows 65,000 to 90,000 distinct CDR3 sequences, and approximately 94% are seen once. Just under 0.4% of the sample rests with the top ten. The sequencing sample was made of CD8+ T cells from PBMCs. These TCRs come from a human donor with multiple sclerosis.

The DNA of the CDR3 is TGTGCCAGCAGAATAGGCGGAAGGACACCGGGTGGCTACACCTTC. It yields the protein CASRIGGRTPGGYTF. This chain links TRBV5-4 with TRBJ1-2, with D possibly matching TRBD1 (5 bases). V lost 5 bases to trimming and J lost 7 bases, with 21 bases between them. In germline, CDR1 is SGHNT, CDR2 YYREEE (reference sequence). The CDR3 runs to 15 residues.

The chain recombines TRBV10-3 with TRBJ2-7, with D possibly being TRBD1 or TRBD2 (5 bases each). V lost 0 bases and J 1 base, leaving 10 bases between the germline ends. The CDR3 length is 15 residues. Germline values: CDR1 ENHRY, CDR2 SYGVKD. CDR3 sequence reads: CAISESGVSSYEQYF. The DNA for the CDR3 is TGTGCCATCAGTGAGTCGGGGGTTTCTTCCTACGAGCAGTACTTC.

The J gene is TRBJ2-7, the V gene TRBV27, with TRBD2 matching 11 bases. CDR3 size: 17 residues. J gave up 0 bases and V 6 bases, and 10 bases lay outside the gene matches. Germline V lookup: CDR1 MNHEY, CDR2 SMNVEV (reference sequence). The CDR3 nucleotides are TGTGCCAGCAGGGGCGGACTAGCGGGCAACTTCTCCTACGAGCAGTACTTC. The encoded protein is CASRGGLAGNFSYEQYF.

The CDR3 DNA is TGTGCCACCAGCAGTACAGGACTGAACACTGAAGCTTTCTTT. Its protein is CATSSTGLNTEAFF. V gene TRBV15 combines with J gene TRBJ1-1; possible D gene TRBD1, 5 bases. This CDR3 has 14 amino acids. Germline V gene lookup returns CDR1 LNHNV and CDR2 YYDKDF (reference sequence). Between the trimmed V and J ends, which lost 3 bases and 0 bases, there was a span of 8 bases.

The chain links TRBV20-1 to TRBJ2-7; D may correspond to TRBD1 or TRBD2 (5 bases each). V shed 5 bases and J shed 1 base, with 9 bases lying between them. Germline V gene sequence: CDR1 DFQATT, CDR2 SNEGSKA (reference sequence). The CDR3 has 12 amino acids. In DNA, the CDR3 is TGCAGTGCTGGGACGGGTTCCTACGAGCAGTACTTC. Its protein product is CSAGTGSYEQYF.

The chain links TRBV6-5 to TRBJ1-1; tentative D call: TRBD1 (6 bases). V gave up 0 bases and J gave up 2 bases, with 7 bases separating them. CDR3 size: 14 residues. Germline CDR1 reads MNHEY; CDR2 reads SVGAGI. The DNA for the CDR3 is TGTGCCAGCAGTTACTCGGACAGCAACACTGAAGCTTTCTTT. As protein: CASSYSDSNTEAFF.

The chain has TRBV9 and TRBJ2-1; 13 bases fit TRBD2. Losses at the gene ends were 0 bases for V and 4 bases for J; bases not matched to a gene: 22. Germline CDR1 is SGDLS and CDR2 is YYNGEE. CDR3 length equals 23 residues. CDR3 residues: CASSVGGQGWTSGRPAGYNEQFF. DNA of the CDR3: TGTGCCAGCAGCGTAGGGGGGCAGGGTTGGACTAGCGGGAGACCGGCGGGGTACAATGAGCAGTTCTTC.

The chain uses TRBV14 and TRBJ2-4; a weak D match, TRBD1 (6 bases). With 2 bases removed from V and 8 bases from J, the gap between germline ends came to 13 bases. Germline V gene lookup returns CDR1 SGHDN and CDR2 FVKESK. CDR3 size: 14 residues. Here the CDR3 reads CASSQYGPGDIQYF. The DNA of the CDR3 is TGTGCCAGCAGCCAATATGGACCAGGGGACATTCAGTACTTC.

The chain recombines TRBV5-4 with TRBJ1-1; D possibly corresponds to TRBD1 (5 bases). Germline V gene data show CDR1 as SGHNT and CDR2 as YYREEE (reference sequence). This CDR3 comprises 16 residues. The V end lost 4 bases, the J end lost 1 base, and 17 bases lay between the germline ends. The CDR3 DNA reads TGTGCCAGCAGCACATACGACAGAGCCAGGAACACTGAAGCTTTCTTT. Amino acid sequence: CASSTYDRARNTEAFF.

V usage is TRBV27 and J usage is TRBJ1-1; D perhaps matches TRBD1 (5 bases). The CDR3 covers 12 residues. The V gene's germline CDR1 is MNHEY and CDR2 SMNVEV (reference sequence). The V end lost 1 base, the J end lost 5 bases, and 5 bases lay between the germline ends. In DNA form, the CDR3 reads TGTGCCAGCAGTTTATGGGGGACTGAAGCTTTCTTT. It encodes CASSLWGTEAFF.

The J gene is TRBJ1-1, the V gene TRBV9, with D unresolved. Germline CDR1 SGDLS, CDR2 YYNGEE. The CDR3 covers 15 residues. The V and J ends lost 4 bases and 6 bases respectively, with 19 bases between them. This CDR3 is CASSPGGGRKAEAFF. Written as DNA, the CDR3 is TGTGCCAGCAGCCCCGGAGGAGGACGGAAGGCTGAAGCTTTCTTT.

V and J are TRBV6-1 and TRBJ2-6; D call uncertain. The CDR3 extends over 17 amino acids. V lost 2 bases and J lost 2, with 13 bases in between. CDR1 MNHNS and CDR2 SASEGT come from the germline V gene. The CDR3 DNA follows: TGTGCCAGCAGTGAACTGGGCCCCCCGCCTGGGGCCAACGTCCTGACTTTC. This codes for CASSELGPPPGANVLTF.

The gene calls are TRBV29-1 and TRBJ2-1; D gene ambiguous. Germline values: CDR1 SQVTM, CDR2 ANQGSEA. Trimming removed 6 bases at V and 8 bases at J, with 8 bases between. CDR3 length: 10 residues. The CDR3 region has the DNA TGCAGCGTGCAAATGGATGAGCAGTTCTTC. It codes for CSVQMDEQFF.

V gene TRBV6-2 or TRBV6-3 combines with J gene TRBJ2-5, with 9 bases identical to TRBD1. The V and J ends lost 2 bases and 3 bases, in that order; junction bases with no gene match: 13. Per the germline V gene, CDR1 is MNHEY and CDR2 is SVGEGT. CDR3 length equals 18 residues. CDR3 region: CASSYGGIYRDREETQYF. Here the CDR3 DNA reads TGTGCCAGCAGTTACGGCGGGATATACCGGGACAGGGAAGAGACCCAGTACTTC.

The CDR3 coding sequence is TGTGCCAGCGGGAGCCTCACAGGGACCACTGAAGCTTTCTTT. It yields the protein CASGSLTGTTEAFF. The chain carries TRBV7-6 and TRBJ1-1; D is perhaps TRBD1 (6 bases). The CDR3 sequence is 14 residues long. Germline CDR1 SGHVS, CDR2 FNYEAQ. The germline V and J ends were trimmed by 8 bases and 4 bases, with 17 bases remaining between them.

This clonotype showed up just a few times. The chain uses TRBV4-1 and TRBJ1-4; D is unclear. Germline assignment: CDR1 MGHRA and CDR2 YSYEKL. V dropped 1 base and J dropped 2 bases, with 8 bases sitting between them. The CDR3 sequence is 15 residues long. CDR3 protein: CASSQGEWTNEKLFF. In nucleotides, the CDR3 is TGCGCCAGCAGCCAAGGGGAGTGGACTAATGAAAAACTGTTTTTT.

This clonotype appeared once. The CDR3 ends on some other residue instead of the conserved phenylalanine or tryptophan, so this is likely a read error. In nucleotides, the CDR3 is TGTGCCACCAGGGACGGCGGGAGCTCCTACAATGAGCAGTTCCTC. Encoded protein: CATRDGGSSYNEQFL. The chain has TRBV10-3 and TRBJ2-1, with TRBD2 matching over 7 bases. V was pared by 10 bases and J by 0 bases, with 9 bases of the junction left unmatched. Per the germline V gene, CDR1 is ENHRY and CDR2 is SYGVKD. This CDR3 spans 15 amino acids.

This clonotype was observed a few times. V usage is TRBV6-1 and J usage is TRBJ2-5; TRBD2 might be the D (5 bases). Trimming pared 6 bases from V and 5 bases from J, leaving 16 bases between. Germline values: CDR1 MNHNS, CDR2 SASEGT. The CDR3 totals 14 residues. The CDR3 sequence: CASSPLTGMETQYF. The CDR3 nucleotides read TGTGCCAGCAGCCCCCTCACGGGGATGGAGACCCAGTACTTC.

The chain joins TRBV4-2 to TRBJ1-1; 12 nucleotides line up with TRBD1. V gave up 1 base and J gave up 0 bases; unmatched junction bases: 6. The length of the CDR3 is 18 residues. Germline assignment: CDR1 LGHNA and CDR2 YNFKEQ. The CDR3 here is CASSQGGTGGRMNTEAFF. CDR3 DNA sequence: TGTGCCAGCAGCCAAGGAGGGACAGGGGGCCGCATGAACACTGAAGCTTTCTTT.

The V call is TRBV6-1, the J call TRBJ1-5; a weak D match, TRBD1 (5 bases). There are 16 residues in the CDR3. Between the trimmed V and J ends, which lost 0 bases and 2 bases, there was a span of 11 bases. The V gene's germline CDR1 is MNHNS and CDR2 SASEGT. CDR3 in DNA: TGTGCCAGCAGTGAAGCGTACGGGGGTGGCAATCAGCCCCAGCATTTT. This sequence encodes CASSEAYGGGNQPQHF.

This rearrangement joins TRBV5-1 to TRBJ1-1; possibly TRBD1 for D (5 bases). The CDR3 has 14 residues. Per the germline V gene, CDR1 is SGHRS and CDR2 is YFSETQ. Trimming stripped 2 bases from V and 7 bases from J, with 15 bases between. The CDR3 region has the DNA TGCGCCAGCAGCTTCGGGGGTGAAACCCTTGAAGCTTTCTTT. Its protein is CASSFGGETLEAFF.